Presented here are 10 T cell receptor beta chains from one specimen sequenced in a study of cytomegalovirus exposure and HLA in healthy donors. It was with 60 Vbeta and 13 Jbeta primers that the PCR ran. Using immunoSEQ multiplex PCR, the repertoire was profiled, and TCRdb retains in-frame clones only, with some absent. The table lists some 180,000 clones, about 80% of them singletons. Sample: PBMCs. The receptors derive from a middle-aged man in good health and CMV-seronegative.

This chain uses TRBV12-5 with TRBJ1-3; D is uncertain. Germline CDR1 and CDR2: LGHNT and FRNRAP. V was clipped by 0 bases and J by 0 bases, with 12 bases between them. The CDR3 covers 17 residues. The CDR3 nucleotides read TGTGCTAGTGGTTTGGTACTTGAGGCTCTCTCTGGAAACACCATATATTTT. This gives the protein CASGLVLEALSGNTIYF.

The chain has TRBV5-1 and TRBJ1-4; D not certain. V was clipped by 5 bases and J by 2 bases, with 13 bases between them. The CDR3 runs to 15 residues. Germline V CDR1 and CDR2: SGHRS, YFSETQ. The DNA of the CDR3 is TGCGCCAGCAGATCGGAGGGAGGGACTAATGAAAAACTGTTTTTT. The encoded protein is CASRSEGGTNEKLFF.

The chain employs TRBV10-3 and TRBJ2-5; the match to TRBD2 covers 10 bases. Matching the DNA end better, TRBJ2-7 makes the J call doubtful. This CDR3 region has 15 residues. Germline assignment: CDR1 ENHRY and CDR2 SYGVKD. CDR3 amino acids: CAISEDGLAVYEQYF. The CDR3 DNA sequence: TGTGCCATCAGTGAGGACGGACTAGCGGTTTACGAGCAGTACTTC.

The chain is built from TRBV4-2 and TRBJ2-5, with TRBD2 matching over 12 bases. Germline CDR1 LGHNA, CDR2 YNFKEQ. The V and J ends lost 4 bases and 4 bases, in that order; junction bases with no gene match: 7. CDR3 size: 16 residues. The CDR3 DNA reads TGTGCCAGCAGCCCGTGGACTAGCGGGGAAAGAGAGACCCAGTACTTC. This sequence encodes CASSPWTSGERETQYF.

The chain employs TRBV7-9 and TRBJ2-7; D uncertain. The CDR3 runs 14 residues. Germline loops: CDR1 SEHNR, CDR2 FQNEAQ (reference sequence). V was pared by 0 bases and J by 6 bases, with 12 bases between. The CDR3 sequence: CASSLAEIGSEQYF. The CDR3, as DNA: TGTGCCAGCAGCTTAGCCGAAATCGGGTCCGAGCAGTACTTC.

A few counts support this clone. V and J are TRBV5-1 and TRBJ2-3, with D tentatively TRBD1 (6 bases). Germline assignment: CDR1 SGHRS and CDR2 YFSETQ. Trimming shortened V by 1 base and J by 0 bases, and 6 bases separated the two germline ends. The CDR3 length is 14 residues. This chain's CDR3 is CASSLTGSTDTQYF. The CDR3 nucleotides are TGCGCCAGCAGCTTGACAGGGAGCACAGATACGCAGTATTTT.

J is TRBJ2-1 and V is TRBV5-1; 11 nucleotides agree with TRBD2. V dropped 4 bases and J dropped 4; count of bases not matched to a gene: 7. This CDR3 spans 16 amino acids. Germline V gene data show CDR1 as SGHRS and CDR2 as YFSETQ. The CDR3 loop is CASSVPTSGGYNEQFF. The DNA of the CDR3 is TGCGCCAGCAGCGTACCAACTAGCGGGGGTTACAATGAGCAGTTCTTC.

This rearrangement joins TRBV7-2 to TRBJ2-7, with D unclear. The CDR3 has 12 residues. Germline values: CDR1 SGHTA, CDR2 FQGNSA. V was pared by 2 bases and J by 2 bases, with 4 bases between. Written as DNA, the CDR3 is TGTGCCAGCAGCTTATTAGCCTACGAGCAGTACTTC. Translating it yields CASSLLAYEQYF.

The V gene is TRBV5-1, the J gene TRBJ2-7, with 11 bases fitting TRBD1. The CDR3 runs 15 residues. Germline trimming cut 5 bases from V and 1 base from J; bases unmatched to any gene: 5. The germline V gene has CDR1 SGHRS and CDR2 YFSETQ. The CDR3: CASRKGTGGSYEQYF. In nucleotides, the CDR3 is TGCGCCAGCAGGAAGGGGACAGGGGGATCCTACGAGCAGTACTTC.

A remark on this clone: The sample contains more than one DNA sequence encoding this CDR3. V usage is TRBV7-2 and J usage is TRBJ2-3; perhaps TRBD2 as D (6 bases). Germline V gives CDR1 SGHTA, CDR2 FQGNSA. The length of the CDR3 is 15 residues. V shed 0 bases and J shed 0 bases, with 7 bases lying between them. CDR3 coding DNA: TGTGCCAGCAGCTTAGCAGGGACTAGCACAGATACGCAGTATTTT. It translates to CASSLAGTSTDTQYF.